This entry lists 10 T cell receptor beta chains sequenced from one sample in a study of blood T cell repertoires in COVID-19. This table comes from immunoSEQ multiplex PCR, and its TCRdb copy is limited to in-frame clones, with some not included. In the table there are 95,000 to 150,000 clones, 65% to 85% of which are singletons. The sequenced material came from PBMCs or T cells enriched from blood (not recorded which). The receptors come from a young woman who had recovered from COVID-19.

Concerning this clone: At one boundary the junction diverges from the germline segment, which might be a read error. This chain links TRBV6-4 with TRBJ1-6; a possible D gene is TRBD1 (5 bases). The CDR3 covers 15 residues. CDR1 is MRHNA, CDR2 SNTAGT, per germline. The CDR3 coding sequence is TGTGCCAGCAGTGACTCGACTGGGGGGAATTCACCCCTCTACTTT. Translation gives CASSDSTGGNSPLYF.

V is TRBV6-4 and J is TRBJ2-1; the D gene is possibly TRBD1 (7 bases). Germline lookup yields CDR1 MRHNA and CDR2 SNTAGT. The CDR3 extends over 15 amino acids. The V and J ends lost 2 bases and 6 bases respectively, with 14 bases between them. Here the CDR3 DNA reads TGTGCCAGCAGTGACGGTGACAGGGAGGTCAATGAGCAGTTCTTC. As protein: CASSDGDREVNEQFF.

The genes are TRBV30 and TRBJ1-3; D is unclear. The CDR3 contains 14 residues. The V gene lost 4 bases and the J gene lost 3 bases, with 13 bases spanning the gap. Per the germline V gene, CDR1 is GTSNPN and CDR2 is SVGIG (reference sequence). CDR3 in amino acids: CAWTPGGVGNTIYF. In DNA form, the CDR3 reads TGTGCCTGGACTCCGGGAGGCGTTGGAAACACCATATATTTT. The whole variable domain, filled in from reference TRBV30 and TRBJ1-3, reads SQTIHQWPATLVQPVGSPLSLECTVEGTSNPNLYWYRQAAGRGLQLLFYSVGIGQISSEVPQNLSASRPQDRQFILSSKKLLLSDSGFYLCAWTPGGVGNTIYFGEGSWLTVV.

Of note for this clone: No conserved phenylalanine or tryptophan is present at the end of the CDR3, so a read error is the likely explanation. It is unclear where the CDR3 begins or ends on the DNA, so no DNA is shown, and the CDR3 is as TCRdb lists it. The CDR3 sequence: CASSRGLGRHRL. The chain uses TRBV28 and TRBJ2-7; TRBD2, as called in the table, went unchecked against the DNA. From its first to its last residue, the CDR3 has 12 amino acids. Per germline, CDR1 MDHEN and CDR2 SYDVKM.

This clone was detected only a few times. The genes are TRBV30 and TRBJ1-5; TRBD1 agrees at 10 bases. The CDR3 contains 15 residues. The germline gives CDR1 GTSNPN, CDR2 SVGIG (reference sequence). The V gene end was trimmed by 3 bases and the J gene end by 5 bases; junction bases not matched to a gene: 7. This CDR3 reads CAWSFPGQGYQPQHF. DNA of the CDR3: TGTGCCTGGAGCTTCCCGGGACAGGGGTATCAGCCCCAGCATTTT.

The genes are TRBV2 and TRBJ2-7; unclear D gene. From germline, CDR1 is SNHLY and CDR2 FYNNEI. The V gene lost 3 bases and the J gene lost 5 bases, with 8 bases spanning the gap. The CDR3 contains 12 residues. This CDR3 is CASSETSHEQYF. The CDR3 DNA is TGTGCCAGCAGTGAGACATCCCACGAGCAGTACTTC.

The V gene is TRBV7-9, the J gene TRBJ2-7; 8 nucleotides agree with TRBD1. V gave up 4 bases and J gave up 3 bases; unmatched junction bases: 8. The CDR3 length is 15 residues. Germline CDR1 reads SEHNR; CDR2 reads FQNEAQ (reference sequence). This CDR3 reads CASSSRTGSLYEQYF. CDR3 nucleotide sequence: TGTGCCAGCAGCTCCCGGACAGGGAGCCTCTACGAGCAGTACTTC.

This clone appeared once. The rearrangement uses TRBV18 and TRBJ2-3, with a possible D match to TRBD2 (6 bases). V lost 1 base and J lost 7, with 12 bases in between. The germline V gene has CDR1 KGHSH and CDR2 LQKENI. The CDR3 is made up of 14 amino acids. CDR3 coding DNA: TGTGCCAGCTCACCACAGGCTAGCGCCAATACGCAGTATTTT. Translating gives CASSPQASANTQYF.

CDR3 sequence reads: CAISARQSYGYTF. CDR3 DNA sequence: TGTGCCATCAGCGCCAGACAGAGCTATGGCTACACCTTC. The chain is built from TRBV10-3 and TRBJ1-2; D is perhaps TRBD1 (5 bases). The CDR3 length is 13 residues. Germline lookup yields CDR1 ENHRY and CDR2 SYGVKD. Trimming removed 6 bases at V and 4 bases at J, with 12 bases between.

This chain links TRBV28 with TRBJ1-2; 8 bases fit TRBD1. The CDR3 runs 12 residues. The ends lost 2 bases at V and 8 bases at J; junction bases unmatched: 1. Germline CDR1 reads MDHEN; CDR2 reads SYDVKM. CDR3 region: CASSLGQGGYTF. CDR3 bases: TGTGCCAGCAGTTTAGGACAGGGCGGCTACACCTTC.